These 26 T cell receptor beta chains share one sample of origin, sequenced in a study of STAT5B mutations in CD4+ large granular lymphocyte leukemia. TCRdb keeps only in-frame clones here, not all; method: immunoSEQ multiplex PCR. The sample contains approximately 30,000 clones, less than 90% of which appear only once. Source material: CD4+ T cells from blood buffy coats. These receptors were taken from a human donor in good health.

V and J are TRBV4-1 and TRBJ2-7; 9 bases are shared with TRBD2. The germline V gene encodes CDR1 MGHRA and CDR2 YSYEKL. Trimming removed 3 bases from V and 2 bases from J; junction bases left unmatched: 5. CDR3 length: 15 residues. The CDR3 reads CASSQGPSGTYEQYF. CDR3 nucleotide sequence: TGCGCCAGCAGCCAGGGGCCTAGCGGGACCTACGAGCAGTACTTC.

The rearrangement links TRBV19 to TRBJ1-1, with 8 bases identical to TRBD1. With 5 bases clipped from V and 1 base from J, the junction kept 6 bases outside the gene matches. The CDR3 extends over 15 amino acids. Germline V gene sequence: CDR1 LNHDA, CDR2 SQIVND (reference sequence). The CDR3 is CASSPWTGSNTEAFF. CDR3 DNA sequence: TGTGCCAGTAGTCCCTGGACAGGGTCGAACACTGAAGCTTTCTTT.

CDR3 sequence: CASSWMGDSQETQYF. CDR3 bases: TGTGCCAGCAGCTGGATGGGGGACAGCCAAGAGACCCAGTACTTC. The chain recombines TRBV2 with TRBJ2-5; TRBD1 matches 7 bases. The CDR3 is 15 amino acids. Germline V gene data show CDR1 as SNHLY and CDR2 as FYNNEI. Trimming took 6 bases from V and 1 from J; bases not matched to a gene: 8.

This clone was counted between two and nine times. The rearrangement links TRBV2 to TRBJ1-4; no reliable D call. The CDR3 contains 11 residues. The ends were cut back, 3 bases at V and 8 bases at J, with 4 bases in the middle. The germline CDR1 and CDR2 sequences are SNHLY and FYNNEI. The CDR3 sequence is CASSEEEKLFF. CDR3 DNA: TGTGCCAGCAGTGAGGAGGAAAAACTGTTTTTT.

The rearrangement joins TRBV27 to TRBJ1-1; D gene unclear. CDR3 length: 13 residues. V lost 9 bases and J lost 5, with 16 bases in between. Germline V gives CDR1 MNHEY, CDR2 SMNVEV (reference sequence). CDR3 coding DNA: TGTGCCAGGGGCTCCGGGGATACGACTGAAGCTTTCTTT. This encodes CARGSGDTTEAFF.

The V and J genes are TRBV11-3 and TRBJ1-2; D remains ambiguous. Trimming stripped 3 bases from V and 5 bases from J, with 10 bases between. The CDR3 is 13 residues long. Germline V gives CDR1 SGHNT, CDR2 YENEEA. Here the CDR3 DNA reads TGTGCCAGCAGCTTCACATCCGGGTATGGCTACACCTTC. Amino acid sequence: CASSFTSGYGYTF.

This chain links TRBV7-2 with TRBJ2-3, with D possibly being TRBD2 (6 bases). The CDR3 length is 16 residues. Germline loops: CDR1 SGHTA, CDR2 FQGNSA. V dropped 1 base and J dropped 1 base, with 12 bases sitting between them. The CDR3 reads CASSLVSASGTDTQYF. The DNA of the CDR3 is TGTGCCAGCAGCTTAGTGTCGGCTAGCGGCACAGATACGCAGTATTTT.

The J gene is TRBJ2-1, the V gene TRBV27; 15 bases line up with TRBD2. The V and J ends lost 2 bases and 6 bases, in that order; junction bases with no gene match: 5. The germline CDR1 and CDR2 sequences are MNHEY and SMNVEV (reference sequence). This CDR3 is built from 17 residues. The CDR3 DNA sequence: TGTGCCAGCAGTTTAGAGGCGGGACTAGCGGGAGGCAATGAGCAGTTCTTC. As protein: CASSLEAGLAGGNEQFF.

This chain uses TRBV15 with TRBJ2-1; D unclear. This CDR3 has 13 residues. Trimming took 5 bases from V and 10 from J, leaving 15 bases between them. Germline V gene sequence: CDR1 LNHNV, CDR2 YYDKDF (reference sequence). Here the CDR3 reads CATSPRTRPEQFF. CDR3 nucleotide sequence: TGTGCCACCAGCCCTCGTACCCGGCCAGAGCAGTTCTTC.

The V call is TRBV11-2, the J call TRBJ1-5; perhaps TRBD1 as D (6 bases). Per germline, CDR1 SGHAT and CDR2 FQNNGV. The V end lost 4 bases, the J end lost 0 bases, and 16 bases lay between the germline ends. The CDR3 has 17 amino acids. For the CDR3, the DNA is TGTGCCAGCAGCTGGGGGGCAGGAGGCTATAGCAATCAGCCCCAGCATTTT. The encoded protein is CASSWGAGGYSNQPQHF. Based on the CDR3 plus reference TRBV11-2 and TRBJ1-5, the full variable domain is EAGVAQSPRYKIIEKRQSVAFWCNPISGHATLYWYQQILGQGPKLLIQFQNNGVVDDSQLPKDRFSAERLKGVDSTLKIQPAKLEDSAVYLCASSWGAGGYSNQPQHFGDGTRLSIL.

J is TRBJ1-1 and V is TRBV28; tentative D call: TRBD1 (6 bases). V lost 2 bases and J lost 4, with 11 bases in between. This CDR3 has 14 residues. In germline, CDR1 is MDHEN, CDR2 SYDVKM. CDR3: CASSLLGAGTEAFF. In DNA, the CDR3 is TGTGCCAGCAGTTTACTGGGGGCCGGCACTGAAGCTTTCTTT.

V usage is TRBV11-2 and J usage is TRBJ2-7; 7 nucleotides match TRBD2. Losses at the gene ends were 3 bases for V and 6 bases for J; bases not matched to a gene: 11. Germline V gene lookup returns CDR1 SGHAT and CDR2 FQNNGV. The CDR3 contains 15 residues. CDR3 in DNA: TGTGCCAGCAGCTTCCTATCTGCCGGGGGGACCGAGCAGTACTTC. Its translation is CASSFLSAGGTEQYF. Based on the CDR3 plus reference TRBV11-2 and TRBJ2-7, the full variable domain is EAGVAQSPRYKIIEKRQSVAFWCNPISGHATLYWYQQILGQGPKLLIQFQNNGVVDDSQLPKDRFSAERLKGVDSTLKIQPAKLEDSAVYLCASSFLSAGGTEQYFGPGTRLTVT.

This chain links TRBV5-1 with TRBJ1-4; 9 nucleotides match TRBD1. The V segment lost 3 bases and the J segment 7 bases; nucleotides outside the gene matches: 4. In germline, CDR1 is SGHRS, CDR2 YFSETQ. The CDR3 is 14 amino acids. CDR3 region: CASSSTGGVEKLFF. The CDR3 coding sequence is TGCGCCAGCAGCTCGACAGGGGGTGTTGAAAAACTGTTTTTT.

This clone has a single count. The chain recombines TRBV29-1 with TRBJ2-1; 9 positions match TRBD2. V lost 4 bases, J lost 5 bases, and 21 bases stayed unmatched. Germline CDR1 and CDR2: SQVTM and ANQGSEA. The CDR3 is 19 residues long. This chain's CDR3 is CSVVYEVRASGKPDNEQFF. CDR3 DNA: TGCAGCGTTGTCTACGAGGTTAGGGCTAGCGGGAAACCCGACAATGAGCAGTTCTTC.

The sample holds one count of this clone. In the same sample, other DNA sequences code for this CDR3. The chain links TRBV7-2 to TRBJ1-5; 7 bases match TRBD1. The CDR3 totals 16 residues. Losses at the gene ends were 3 bases for V and 1 base for J; bases not matched to a gene: 6. Germline V gene data show CDR1 as SGHTA and CDR2 as FQGNSA. The CDR3 coding sequence is TGTGCCAGCAGCTTTGCTGGGACAGCGAGCAATCAGCCCCAGCATTTT. This codes for CASSFAGTASNQPQHF.

The chain joins TRBV29-1 to TRBJ2-5, with TRBD2 identical over 9 bases. This CDR3 contains 14 residues. J lost 5 bases, V lost 4 bases, and 8 bases had no gene match. Germline CDR1 SQVTM, CDR2 ANQGSEA. The CDR3 DNA follows: TGCAGCGTTGCTCTTAGCGGGAGCCCTGAGACCCAGTACTTC. Translating gives CSVALSGSPETQYF.

This chain links TRBV6-1 with TRBJ2-2; 10 bases align to TRBD1. The V segment lost 10 bases and the J segment 5 bases; nucleotides outside the gene matches: 10. In germline, CDR1 is MNHNS, CDR2 SASEGT. The CDR3 is made up of 15 amino acids. This CDR3 is CATDRGRGGTGELFF. In DNA, the CDR3 is TGTGCCACCGACAGGGGGCGCGGAGGGACCGGGGAGCTGTTTTTT.

The CDR3: CASTEGTSGRDTQYF. The CDR3 bases are TGTGCCAGCACCGAGGGGACTAGCGGGAGGGATACGCAGTATTTT. V gene TRBV5-4 combines with J gene TRBJ2-3, with 15 bases identical to TRBD2. This CDR3 has 15 residues. Per germline, CDR1 SGHNT and CDR2 YYREEE (reference sequence). The ends lost 6 bases at V and 6 bases at J; junction bases unmatched: 5.

The rearrangement links TRBV11-2 to TRBJ1-2, with a tentative D call TRBD1 (6 bases). The V gene lost 5 bases and the J gene lost 4 bases, with 14 bases spanning the gap. The CDR3 extends over 14 amino acids. CDR1 SGHAT and CDR2 FQNNGV come from the germline V gene. Here the CDR3 DNA reads TGTGCCAGCAGCCCGTCAGGGGAGATCTATGGCTACACCTTC. Translated, it gives CASSPSGEIYGYTF. Full variable domain (missing parts from reference TRBV11-2 and TRBJ1-2): EAGVAQSPRYKIIEKRQSVAFWCNPISGHATLYWYQQILGQGPKLLIQFQNNGVVDDSQLPKDRFSAERLKGVDSTLKIQPAKLEDSAVYLCASSPSGEIYGYTFGSGTRLTVV.

The sample holds one count of this clone. CDR3 in amino acids: CASSQDRPSGANVLTF. CDR3 sequence (DNA): TGCGCCAGCAGCCAAGATCGGCCCTCTGGGGCCAACGTCCTGACTTTC. The chain carries TRBV4-1 and TRBJ2-6; unclear D gene. V lost 0 bases, J lost 0 bases, and 6 bases lay in between. The germline CDR1 and CDR2 sequences are MGHRA and YSYEKL. CDR3 length: 16 residues.

This clone has a single count. CDR3 sequence: CASRDAGYNLQYF. CDR3 in DNA: TGTGCCAGCAGGGACGCGGGGTACAATTTACAGTACTTC. The genes are TRBV27 and TRBJ2-7, with a possible D match to TRBD2 (6 bases). The length of the CDR3 is 13 residues. The V gene's germline CDR1 is MNHEY and CDR2 SMNVEV (reference sequence). The V and J ends lost 6 bases and 10 bases respectively, with 19 bases between them.

The V gene is TRBV29-1, the J gene TRBJ2-1; D might be TRBD2 (5 bases). Trimming took off 2 bases at V and 0 bases at J, with 14 bases between the two ends. The CDR3 runs 16 residues. CDR1 and CDR2 from the germline V gene are SQVTM and ANQGSEA. CDR3 in amino acids: CSVESSSRSSYNEQFF. CDR3 nucleotide sequence: TGCAGCGTTGAAAGTTCTAGCCGGAGCTCCTACAATGAGCAGTTCTTC.

This chain uses TRBV7-6 with TRBJ2-7; possibly TRBD1 or TRBD2 for D (5 bases each). The germline gives CDR1 SGHVS, CDR2 FNYEAQ. V gave up 3 bases and J gave up 5 bases, with 14 bases separating them. The CDR3 is 14 residues long. As DNA, the CDR3 is TGTGCCAGCAGCTTTAGGGGACCGTCCAACGAGCAGTACTTC. It codes for CASSFRGPSNEQYF.

J is TRBJ2-5 and V is TRBV6-5; D not certain. Trimming left V 2 bases short and J 2 bases short, with 9 bases between. The CDR3 is 14 amino acids. Germline values: CDR1 MNHEY, CDR2 SVGAGI. The CDR3 loop is CASSYRQAQETQYF. CDR3 nucleotides: TGTGCCAGCAGTTACCGCCAGGCGCAAGAGACCCAGTACTTC.

The rearrangement joins TRBV4-2 to TRBJ1-1; 8 bases align to TRBD1. The germline V gene encodes CDR1 LGHNA and CDR2 YNFKEQ. The junction had 4 bases not matched to a gene; V was cut back by 0 bases and J by 4 bases. The CDR3 totals 15 residues. DNA for the CDR3: TGTGCCAGCAGCCAAGAACCCCAGGGGGCCACTGAAGCTTTCTTT. This sequence encodes CASSQEPQGATEAFF.

The chain couples TRBV18 to TRBJ2-7, with D perhaps matching TRBD1 or TRBD2 (5 bases each). Germline V lookup: CDR1 KGHSH, CDR2 LQKENI. This CDR3 spans 14 amino acids. The ends were cut back, 8 bases at V and 1 base at J, with 15 bases in the middle. In nucleotides, the CDR3 is TGTGCCAGCGGCCGGGACCCTAAGTCCTACGAGCAGTACTTC. This gives the protein CASGRDPKSYEQYF. The full variable domain, its missing parts supplied by reference TRBV18 and TRBJ2-7, is NAGVMQNPRHLVRRRGQEARLRCSPMKGHSHVYWYRQLPEEGLKFMVYLQKENIIDESGMPKERFSAEFPKEGPSILRIQQVVRGDSAAYFCASGRDPKSYEQYFGPGTRLTVT.